This paragraph reports one TCR beta chain. The data belong to a study of T cell repertoires in ileal Crohn's disease. V was trimmed by 4 bases and J by 8 bases, leaving 15 bases between them. The CDR3 is made up of 13 amino acids. The germline V gene has CDR1 GTSNPN and CDR2 SVGIG (reference sequence). Eligibility required adulthood, ileal or ileocolonic Crohn's disease and indicated ileocolonic resection. Profiled with immunoSEQ multiplex PCR; TCRdb holds only in-frame clones, not every one. The sample has over 15,000 clones; around four fifths are singletons. Sample: ileal tissue. The sequence was collected from an adult with Crohn's disease. The J gene is TRBJ2-1, the V gene TRBV30; D is unclear. CDR3 bases: TGTGCCTGGACCAAGGCCAGGATTGATGAGCAGTTCTTC. Protein: CAWTKARIDEQFF.